The 5 T cell receptor beta chains in this list originate from one sample, sequenced in a study. TCRdb re-called the RT-PCR reads through MiXCR, storing one row per CDR3 protein. Of about 680,000 distinct CDR3 sequences in the sample, approximately 15% were seen once. The source material was memory CD4+ T cells from blood. All receptors come from a female donor in good health, serving as a healthy control.

This clonotype was counted a few times. The V and J genes are TRBV5-4 and TRBJ2-7; D might be TRBD1 (6 bases). CDR3 length: 15 residues. The ends were cut back, 0 bases at V and 2 bases at J, with 12 bases in the middle. Germline CDR1 and CDR2: SGHNT and YYREEE (reference sequence). CDR3 in DNA: TGTGCCAGCAGCTTGGGGGGGCCCGGCCCCTACGAGCAGTACTTC. Amino acid sequence: CASSLGGPGPYEQYF.

The chain is built from TRBV5-4 and TRBJ2-7; 10 nucleotides align to TRBD2. The CDR3 loop spans 17 amino acids. Germline CDR1 and CDR2: SGHNT and YYREEE (reference sequence). V shed 4 bases, J shed 1 base, and the junction held 11 bases outside the gene matches. DNA of the CDR3: TGTGCCAGCAGCCCGGGGGGTAGCGGGAGGCAGTCCTACGAGCAGTACTTC. Residues: CASSPGGSGRQSYEQYF.

This clonotype was seen many times. The chain combines TRBV20-1 with TRBJ2-7; 8 bases match TRBD2. Germline assignment: CDR1 DFQATT and CDR2 SNEGSKA (reference sequence). This CDR3 contains 13 residues. V shed 6 bases and J 2 bases; nucleotides not matched to a gene: 6. The CDR3 sequence: CSASGSTTYEQYF. The DNA of the CDR3 is TGCAGTGCGAGCGGGAGCACGACCTACGAGCAGTACTTC.

Comments on this clonotype: One end of the junction varies from germline; a read error may be responsible. J is TRBJ2-7 and V is TRBV4-1; 9 bases fit TRBD2. Germline V gene lookup returns CDR1 MGHRA and CDR2 YSYEKL. The CDR3 contains 17 residues. CDR3 in amino acids: CASSQDDLAGRGDEQYF. The CDR3, as DNA: TGCGCTAGCAGCCAAGATGACCTAGCGGGGCGGGGAGACGAGCAGTACTTC.

This clonotype was counted ten times or more. This rearrangement joins TRBV4-3 to TRBJ2-5, with D hard to call. This CDR3 has 13 amino acids. Per germline, CDR1 LGHNA and CDR2 YSLEER. The V gene lost 1 base and the J gene lost 4 bases, with 7 bases spanning the gap. CDR3 nucleotide sequence: TGCGCCAGCAGCCAAGGTATAACAGAGACCCAGTACTTC. It yields the protein CASSQGITETQYF.